Below, 8 T cell receptor beta chains from the same sample are listed, as sequenced in a study of blood T cells in healthy people across ages (dated by TCRdb to the mid-2010s). The library was generated by 5' RACE. Sequencing relied on an Illumina HiSeq 2500. A second roughly 7 to 12 cycle PCR used a sample-barcoded 5' primer and a J-beta primer mix. The public reads were run again by TCRdb, first through fastp at Q25 and then through MiXCR, and only productive beta chains were kept. Each CDR3 protein appears once, grouped with its most common genes and DNA. The sample yields some 670,000 distinct CDR3 sequences; roughly half were counted once. The ten biggest clones cover 13% of the sample. What was sequenced was blood. The receptors were gathered from a woman aged 80 or over in good health.

The chain is built from TRBV5-1 and TRBJ2-1; 7 bases align to TRBD2. The CDR3 loop spans 14 amino acids. Per the germline V gene, CDR1 is SGHRS and CDR2 is YFSETQ. V lost 0 bases and J lost 9; bases outside the gene matches: 6. The CDR3 protein is CASSLGLAAGEQFF. Written as DNA, the CDR3 is TGCGCCAGCAGCTTGGGACTAGCCGCTGGTGAGCAGTTCTTC.

The gene calls are TRBV12-3 or TRBV12-4 and TRBJ2-3, with TRBD2 matching 7 bases. J lost 13 bases, V lost 3 bases, and 13 bases had no gene match. The CDR3 consists of 14 residues. In DNA form, the CDR3 reads TGTGCCAGCAGTTTCGGGGGGAGCGCAGATGCGGAGTATTTT. This sequence encodes CASSFGGSADAEYF.

This clonotype was picked up a small number of times. The rearrangement uses TRBV9 and TRBJ2-1, with 8 bases identical to TRBD2. The CDR3 covers 15 residues. Trimming took 3 bases from V and 8 from J; bases not matched to a gene: 10. Germline CDR1 reads SGDLS; CDR2 reads YYNGEE. The CDR3 reads CASSEWGGRIDEQFF. The CDR3 bases are TGTGCCAGCAGCGAATGGGGCGGGAGGATTGATGAGCAGTTCTTC.

The V and J genes are TRBV2 and TRBJ2-5, with TRBD2 identical over 13 bases. The length of the CDR3 is 17 residues. Germline-derived CDR1 and CDR2 are SNHLY and FYNNEI. The V gene end was trimmed by 7 bases and the J gene end by 3 bases; junction bases not matched to a gene: 11. Here the CDR3 DNA reads TGTGCCAGCATTATACCGGGACTAGCGGGGCCGGAAGAGACCCAGTACTTC. This gives the protein CASIIPGLAGPEETQYF.

The rearrangement links TRBV20-1 to TRBJ2-5, with D perhaps TRBD1 (6 bases). Trimming shortened V by 1 base and J by 4 bases, and 10 bases separated the two germline ends. Germline V gives CDR1 DFQATT, CDR2 SNEGSKA (reference sequence). The CDR3 is 13 amino acids. Here the CDR3 reads CSARGGRGETQYF. The DNA for the CDR3 is TGCAGTGCTAGAGGCGGCAGGGGAGAGACCCAGTACTTC.

Many counts were recorded for this clonotype. The genes are TRBV29-1 and TRBJ2-1, with 10 bases that match TRBD2. Germline CDR1 reads SQVTM; CDR2 reads ANQGSEA. This CDR3 region has 13 residues. V lost 6 bases to trimming and J lost 6 bases; unmatched junction nucleotides: 5. CDR3 protein: CSVTAGGGNEQFF. The CDR3 region has the DNA TGCAGCGTAACAGCGGGAGGGGGCAATGAGCAGTTCTTC.

The gene calls are TRBV7-9 and TRBJ2-6, with D uncertain. Germline lookup yields CDR1 SEHNR and CDR2 FQNEAQ (reference sequence). This CDR3 has 14 residues. CDR3 protein: CVTSLSSGANVLTF. The CDR3 region has the DNA TGTGTGACTTCTCTATCTTCTGGGGCCAACGTCCTGACTTTC.

This clonotype has more than one count but fewer than ten. The chain couples TRBV29-1 to TRBJ2-5, with a weak D call TRBD2 (6 bases). Per the germline V gene, CDR1 is SQVTM and CDR2 is ANQGSEA. The CDR3 loop spans 11 amino acids. The V end lost 7 bases, the J end lost 2 bases, and 8 bases lay between the germline ends. Written as DNA, the CDR3 is TGCAGCGCTGGACTACAAGAGACCCAGTACTTC. It encodes CSAGLQETQYF.